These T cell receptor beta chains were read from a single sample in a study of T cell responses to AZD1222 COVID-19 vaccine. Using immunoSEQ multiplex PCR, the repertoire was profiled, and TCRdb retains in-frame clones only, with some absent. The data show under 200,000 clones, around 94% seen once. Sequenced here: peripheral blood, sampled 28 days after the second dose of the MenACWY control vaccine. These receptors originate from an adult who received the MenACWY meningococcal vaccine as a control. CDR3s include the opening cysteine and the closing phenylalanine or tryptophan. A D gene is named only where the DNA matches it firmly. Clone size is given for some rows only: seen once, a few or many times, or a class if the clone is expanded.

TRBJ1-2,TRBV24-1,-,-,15,TGTGCCACCAGTGATGCACAGGGATCAGACTATGGCTACACCTTC,CATSDAQGSDYGYTF
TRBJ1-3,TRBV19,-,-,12,TGTGCCAGTAGTACTACCCGGCGCACCATATATTTT,CASSTTRRTIYF
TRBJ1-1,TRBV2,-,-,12,TGTGCCGGCCTGACAATAAACACTGAAGCTTTCTTT,CAGLTINTEAFF
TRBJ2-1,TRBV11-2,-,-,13,TGTGCCAGCAGATTTAGCGGCCGCAATGAGCAGTTCTTC,CASRFSGRNEQFF
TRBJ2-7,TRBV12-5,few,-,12,TGTGCTAGTGGTTTGGTTCGCGGCGAGCAGTACTTC,CASGLVRGEQYF
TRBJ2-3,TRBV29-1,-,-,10,TGCAGCGTCACGGGGGATACGCAGTATTTT,CSVTGDTQYF
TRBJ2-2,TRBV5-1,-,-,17,TGCGCCAGCAGCTCCCCAGCGGGACATATGAACACCGGGGAGCTGTTTTTT,CASSSPAGHMNTGELFF
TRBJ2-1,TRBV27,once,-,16,TGTGCCAGCAGTTTATCGTCGAGGCGCTCCTACAATGAGCAGTTCTTC,CASSLSSRRSYNEQFF
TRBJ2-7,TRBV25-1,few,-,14,TGTGCCAGCAGTGGACGAGGTAGGACCTACGAGCAGTACTTC,CASSGRGRTYEQYF
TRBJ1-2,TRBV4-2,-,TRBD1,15,TGTGCCAGCAGCCAAGACGAGGGACAGGACTATGGCTACACCTTC,CASSQDEGQDYGYTF
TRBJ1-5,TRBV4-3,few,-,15,TGCGCCAGCAGCCAAGATTGGGGGAAGGGTCAGCCCCAGCATTTT,CASSQDWGKGQPQHF
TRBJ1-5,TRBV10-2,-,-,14,TGCGCCAGCAGTGAGTCCCGGCTCAATCAGCCCCAGCATTTT,CASSESRLNQPQHF
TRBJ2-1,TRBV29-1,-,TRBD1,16,TGCAGCGTTGAAGTAGGGGATGGGACAGGGATTAATGAGCAGTTCTTC,CSVEVGDGTGINEQFF
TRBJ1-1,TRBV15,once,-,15,TGTGCCACCAGCAGAGACAGGTCTTCGAACACTGAAGCTTTCTTT,CATSRDRSSNTEAFF
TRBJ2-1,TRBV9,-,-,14,TGTGCCAGCAGCGACGCTAGAGATGACAATGAGCAGTTCTTC,CASSDARDDNEQFF